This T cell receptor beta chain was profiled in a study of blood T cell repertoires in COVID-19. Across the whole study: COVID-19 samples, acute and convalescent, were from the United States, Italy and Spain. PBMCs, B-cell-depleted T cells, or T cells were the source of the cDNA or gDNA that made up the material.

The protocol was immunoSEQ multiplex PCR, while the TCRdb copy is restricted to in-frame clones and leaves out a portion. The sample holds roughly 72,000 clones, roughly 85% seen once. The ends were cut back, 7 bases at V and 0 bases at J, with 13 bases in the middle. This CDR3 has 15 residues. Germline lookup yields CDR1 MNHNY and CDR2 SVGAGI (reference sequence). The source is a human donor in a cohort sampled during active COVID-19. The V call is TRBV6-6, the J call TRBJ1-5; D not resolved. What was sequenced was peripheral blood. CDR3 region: CASTLGEGSNQPQHF. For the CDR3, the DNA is TGTGCCAGCACCCTGGGCGAAGGTAGCAATCAGCCCCAGCATTTT.